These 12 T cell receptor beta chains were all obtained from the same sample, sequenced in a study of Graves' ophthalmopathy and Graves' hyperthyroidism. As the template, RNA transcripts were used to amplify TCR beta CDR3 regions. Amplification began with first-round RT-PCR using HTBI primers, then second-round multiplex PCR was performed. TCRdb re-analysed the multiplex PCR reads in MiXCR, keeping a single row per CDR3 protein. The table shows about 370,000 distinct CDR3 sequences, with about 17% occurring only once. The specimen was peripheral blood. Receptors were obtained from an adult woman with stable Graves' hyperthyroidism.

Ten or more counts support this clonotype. The CDR3 DNA sequence: TGCAGTGCTGCCCAGACTACAGGACAAGAGACCCAGTACTTC. This gives the protein CSAAQTTGQETQYF. J is TRBJ2-5 and V is TRBV20-1; the D call may be TRBD1 or TRBD2 (5 bases each). CDR3 length: 14 amino acids. Germline V CDR1 and CDR2: DFQATT, SNEGSKA (reference sequence). Trimming removed 5 bases from V and 2 bases from J, with 15 bases in between.

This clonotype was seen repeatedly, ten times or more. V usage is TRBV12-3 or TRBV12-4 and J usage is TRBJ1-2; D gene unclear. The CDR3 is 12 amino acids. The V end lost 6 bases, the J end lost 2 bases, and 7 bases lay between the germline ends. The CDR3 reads CASRRINYGYTF. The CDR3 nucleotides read TGTGCCAGCAGGCGTATAAACTATGGCTACACCTTC.

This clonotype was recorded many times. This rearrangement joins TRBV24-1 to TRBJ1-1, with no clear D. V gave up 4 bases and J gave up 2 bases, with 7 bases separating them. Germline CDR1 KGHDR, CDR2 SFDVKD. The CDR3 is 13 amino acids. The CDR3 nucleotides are TGTGCCACCAGTGACTACAGAAACACTGAAGCTTTCTTT. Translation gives CATSDYRNTEAFF.

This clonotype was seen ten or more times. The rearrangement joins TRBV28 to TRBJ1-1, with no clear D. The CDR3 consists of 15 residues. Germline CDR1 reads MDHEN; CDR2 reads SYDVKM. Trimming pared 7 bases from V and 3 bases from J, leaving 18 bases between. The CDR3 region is CASISWGDWDTEAFF. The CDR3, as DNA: TGTGCCAGCATCTCTTGGGGAGATTGGGACACTGAAGCTTTCTTT.

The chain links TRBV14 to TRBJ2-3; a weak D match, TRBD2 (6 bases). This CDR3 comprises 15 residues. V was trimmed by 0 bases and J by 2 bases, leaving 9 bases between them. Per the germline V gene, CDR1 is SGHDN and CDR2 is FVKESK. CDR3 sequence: CASSQERDFTDTQYF. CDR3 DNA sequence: TGTGCCAGCAGCCAAGAGCGGGACTTCACAGATACGCAGTATTTT.

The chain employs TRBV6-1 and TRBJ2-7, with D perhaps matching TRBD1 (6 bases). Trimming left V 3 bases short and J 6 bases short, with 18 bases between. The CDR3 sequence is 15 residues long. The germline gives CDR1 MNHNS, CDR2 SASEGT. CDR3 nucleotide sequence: TGTGCCAGCAGTGACAAAGGCAGGGGTGAATCCGAGCAGTACTTC. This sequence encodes CASSDKGRGESEQYF.

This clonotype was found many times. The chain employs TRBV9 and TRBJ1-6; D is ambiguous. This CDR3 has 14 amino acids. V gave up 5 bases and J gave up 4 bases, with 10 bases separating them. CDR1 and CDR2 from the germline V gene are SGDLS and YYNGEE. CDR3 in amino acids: CASSVGFYNSPLHF. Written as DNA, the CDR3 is TGTGCCAGCAGTGTGGGATTTTATAATTCACCCCTCCACTTT.

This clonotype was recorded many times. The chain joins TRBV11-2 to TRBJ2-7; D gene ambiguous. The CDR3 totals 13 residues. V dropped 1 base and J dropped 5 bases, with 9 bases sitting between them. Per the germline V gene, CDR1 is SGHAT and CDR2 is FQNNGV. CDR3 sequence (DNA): TGTGCCAGCAGCTTAGCACTCCTTGACGAGCAGTACTTC. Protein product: CASSLALLDEQYF.

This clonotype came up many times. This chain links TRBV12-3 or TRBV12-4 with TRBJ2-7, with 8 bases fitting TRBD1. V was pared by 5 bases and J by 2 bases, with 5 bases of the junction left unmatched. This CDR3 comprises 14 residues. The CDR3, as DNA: TGTGCCAGCAGTAGACAGGGGACCACCTACGAGCAGTACTTC. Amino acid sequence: CASSRQGTTYEQYF.

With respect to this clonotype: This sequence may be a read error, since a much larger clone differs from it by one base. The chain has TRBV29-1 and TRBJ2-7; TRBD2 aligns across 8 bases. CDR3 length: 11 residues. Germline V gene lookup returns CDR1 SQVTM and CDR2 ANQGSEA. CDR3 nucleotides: TGCAGCGTCGGACTAGCCTACAAGCAGTACTTC. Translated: CSVGLAYKQYF.

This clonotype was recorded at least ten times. DNA of the CDR3: TGCAGCGTTCCCGGGACAGGGATAGGCTCGATTAACTATGGCTACACCTTC. This codes for CSVPGTGIGSINYGYTF. The chain uses TRBV29-1 and TRBJ1-2; 9 nucleotides align to TRBD1. CDR1 SQVTM and CDR2 ANQGSEA come from the germline V gene. The ends lost 5 bases at V and 1 base at J; junction bases unmatched: 14. The CDR3 sequence is 17 residues long.

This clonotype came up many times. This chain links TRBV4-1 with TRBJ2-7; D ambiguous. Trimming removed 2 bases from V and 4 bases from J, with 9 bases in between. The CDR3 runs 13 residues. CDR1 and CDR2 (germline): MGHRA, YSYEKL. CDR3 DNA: TGCGCCAGCAGCCAATTTTCCCCTTACGAGCAGTACTTC. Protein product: CASSQFSPYEQYF.